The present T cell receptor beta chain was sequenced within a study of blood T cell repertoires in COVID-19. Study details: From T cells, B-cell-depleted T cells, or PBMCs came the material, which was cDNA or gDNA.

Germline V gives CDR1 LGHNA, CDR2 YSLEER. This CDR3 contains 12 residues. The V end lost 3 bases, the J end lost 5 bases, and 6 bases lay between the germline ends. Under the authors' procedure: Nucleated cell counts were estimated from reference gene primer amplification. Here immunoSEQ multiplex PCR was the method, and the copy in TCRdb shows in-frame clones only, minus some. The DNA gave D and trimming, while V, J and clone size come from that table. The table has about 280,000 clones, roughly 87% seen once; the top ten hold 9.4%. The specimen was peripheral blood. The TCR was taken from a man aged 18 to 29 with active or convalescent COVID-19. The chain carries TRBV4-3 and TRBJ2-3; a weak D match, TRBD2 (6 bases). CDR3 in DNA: TGCGCCAGCAGCCAGGGGGGAGATACGCAGTATTTT. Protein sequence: CASSQGGDTQYF.